This is a list of T cell receptor beta chains from one sample in a study of shared clonotypes between healthy human individuals. The table came from immunoSEQ multiplex PCR; TCRdb's copy has only in-frame clones and leaves some out. This table has around 610,000 clones, roughly 96% appearing once. Sequenced input: naive CD8+ T cells sorted from blood. These receptors all stem from a woman under 40 in good health. Both conserved end residues are part of each CDR3. The order of the fields is CDR3 DNA, CDR3 protein, D gene, CDR3 length, clone size, V gene, J gene. The D gene is left open where the match is weak. Rows may omit the clone size; those that give it use once, few, many or a size class.

TGTGCCAGCAGTTTATCGTGGAGGATTGAGCAGTTCTTC	CASSLSWRIEQFF	.	13	.	TRBV27	TRBJ2-1
TGCGCCAGCAGTGAGGGTCGTCGGACTAATGAAAAACTGTTTTTT	CASSEGRRTNEKLFF	.	15	.	TRBV10-1	TRBJ1-4
TGTGCCAGCAGTACACCGGGACTAGATAAAGTTGAAGAGCAGTTCTTC	CASSTPGLDKVEEQFF	TRBD2	16	.	TRBV28	TRBJ2-1
TGTGCCAGCAGCGTAGGGTCCCCCCACGAGCAGTACTTC	CASSVGSPHEQYF	.	13	.	TRBV9	TRBJ2-7
TGTGCCAGCAGAGGACCGACACAAGAGACCCAGTACTTC	CASRGPTQETQYF	.	13	.	TRBV9	TRBJ2-5
TGTGCCAGCAGTGAATTAAGGGGAGGGCCTCGGAACGAGCAGTACTTC	CASSELRGGPRNEQYF	TRBD2	16	.	TRBV6-1	TRBJ2-7
TGTGCCAGCAGTGGGGCGTGGCGGGACTACGAGCAGTACTTC	CASSGAWRDYEQYF	.	14	.	TRBV7-9	TRBJ2-7
TGTGCCAGCAGCCGGGGACTAGCGGACTACAATGAGCAGTTCTTC	CASSRGLADYNEQFF	TRBD2	15	.	TRBV7-6	TRBJ2-1
TGTGCCAGCAGTCCCCAGGACAGCAACAATGAGCAGTTCTTC	CASSPQDSNNEQFF	.	14	.	TRBV27	TRBJ2-1
TGTGCCAGCAGTTTCACTCTCCGTGGGGCCAACGTCCTGACTTTC	CASSFTLRGANVLTF	.	15	.	TRBV27	TRBJ2-6
TGTGCCAGCAGCACAGGGAACACTGAAGCTTTCTTT	CASSTGNTEAFF	.	12	.	TRBV5-6	TRBJ1-1
TGTGCCAGCGAAGGGGCGGGCCCCTACGAGCAGTACTTC	CASEGAGPYEQYF	.	13	.	TRBV28	TRBJ2-7
TGTGCCAGCAGAGAAGATGCAACTAATGAAAAACTGTTTTTT	CASREDATNEKLFF	.	14	.	TRBV2	TRBJ1-4
TGCGCCAGCAGCACTGGACAGCTCTCTTTCTCTGGAAACACCATATATTTT	CASSTGQLSFSGNTIYF	.	17	once	TRBV5-1	TRBJ1-3
TGTGCCACCAGCAGAGAGGGGATACTGAACTATGGCTACACCTTC	CATSREGILNYGYTF	.	15	.	TRBV15	TRBJ1-2
TGCAGCGTTGAATACAGGGATCGATACAATGAGCAGTTCTTC	CSVEYRDRYNEQFF	.	14	.	TRBV29-1	TRBJ2-1
TGTGCCAGCAGCTTAGAGGGGACAGGGATGTGGAGTTCCTACAATGAGCAGTTCTTC	CASSLEGTGMWSSYNEQFF	TRBD1	19	.	TRBV7-9	TRBJ2-1
TGTGCCAGCAGTTCCAGGGGGCGCAATGAGCAGTTCTTC	CASSSRGRNEQFF	TRBD1	13	.	TRBV27	TRBJ2-1
TGTGCCAGCTCCTACAATGAGCAGTTCTTC	CASSYNEQFF	.	10	.	TRBV28	TRBJ2-1
TGCGCCAGCAGTCACGGACAGGGGAACACTGAAGCTTTCTTT	CASSHGQGNTEAFF	TRBD1	14	.	TRBV10-2	TRBJ1-1
TGTGCCAGCAGCGCGGGACTAGCGACCGGGGAGCTGTTTTTT	CASSAGLATGELFF	TRBD2	14	.	TRBV9	TRBJ2-2
TGTGCCAGCAGCCTCGGGACAGCAAATGAAAAACTGTTTTTT	CASSLGTANEKLFF	TRBD1	14	.	TRBV11-2	TRBJ1-4
TGTGCCAGCAGCTTATTAACCGCGCAGTATTTT	CASSLLTAQYF	.	11	.	TRBV11-2	TRBJ2-3
TGTGCCAGCTCGGAGGACAGGCTCCTGATCATCGCAACTAATGAAAAACTGTTTTTT	CASSEDRLLIIATNEKLFF	TRBD1	19	.	TRBV18	TRBJ1-4
TGTGCCAGTAGTATAGTCTTCGGTTTTGGGGGCACCGGGGAGCTGTTTTTT	CASSIVFGFGGTGELFF	.	17	.	TRBV19	TRBJ2-2
TGCGCCAGCAGCCAGAGTCGCGGACAGGGGGTCAACTATGGCTACACCTTC	CASSQSRGQGVNYGYTF	TRBD1	17	.	TRBV4-1	TRBJ1-2
TGTGCCAGTAGCCCCGGACAGGGCGGGTCACCCCTCCACTTT	CASSPGQGGSPLHF	TRBD1	14	.	TRBV19	TRBJ1-6
TGTGCCAGCAGTTTACTTGACAGGAACTATGGCTACACCTTC	CASSLLDRNYGYTF	.	14	.	TRBV28	TRBJ1-2
TGTGCCAGCAGGGGGGCGGGTTCGGAGACCCAGTACTTC	CASRGAGSETQYF	.	13	.	TRBV28	TRBJ2-5
TGTGCCAGCAGTTACTCGGTACTAGCGGGGTACTACGAGCAGTACTTC	CASSYSVLAGYYEQYF	TRBD2	16	.	TRBV6-5	TRBJ2-7
TGTGCCAGCAGCGTAGGGCTAGCGGGAGAGGAAACGCAGTATTTT	CASSVGLAGEETQYF	TRBD2	15	.	TRBV9	TRBJ2-3
TGCACCAGCAGCCAAGCGAACGGAAGCGGGAGGGGGCTCAATGAGCAGTTCTTC	CTSSQANGSGRGLNEQFF	.	18	.	TRBV1	TRBJ2-1
TGTGCCAGCAGCTTAGTGGCCGTTTTCTACGAGCAGTACTTC	CASSLVAVFYEQYF	.	14	.	TRBV11-2	TRBJ2-7
TGTGCCACCAGCAGAGACAGGGGAGGGGGCTATGGCTACACCTTC	CATSRDRGGGYGYTF	.	15	.	TRBV15	TRBJ1-2
TGTGCCAGCAGCTTAGCCGGGTTTGGAAACACCATATATTTT	CASSLAGFGNTIYF	.	14	.	TRBV11-1	TRBJ1-3
TGTGCCAGCACAGCGGGATATGTCCAGTACTTC	CASTAGYVQYF	TRBD2	11	.	TRBV6-6	TRBJ2-5
TGTGCCAGCAGTGAATACAGGACTAGCGTTTACGAGCAGTACTTC	CASSEYRTSVYEQYF	TRBD2	15	.	TRBV2	TRBJ2-7
TGTGCCAGCAGAACCGGGGGTTACAATGAGCAGTTCTTC	CASRTGGYNEQFF	.	13	.	TRBV11-2	TRBJ2-1
TGTGCCAGCAGTGCCGGGAACGAACAGGGCTACACCTTC	CASSAGNEQGYTF	.	13	.	TRBV28	TRBJ1-2
TGTGCCAGCAGTTCCCGAATTCTAGCGCCCTCCTACAATGAGCAGTTCTTC	CASSSRILAPSYNEQFF	.	17	once	TRBV28	TRBJ2-1
TGTGCCAGCAGCGTAGACGGGGGGCCGAACGAGCAGTACTTC	CASSVDGGPNEQYF	.	14	.	TRBV9	TRBJ2-7
TGTGCCAGCAGCTTAGTAACTAGATCCCCCAATGAGCAGTTCTTC	CASSLVTRSPNEQFF	.	15	.	TRBV11-2	TRBJ2-1
TGTGCCAGCGGCCAACCGGCATGGTGGGGACAGCCTGGGGCCAACGTCCTGACTTTC	CASGQPAWWGQPGANVLTF	TRBD1	19	.	TRBV28	TRBJ2-6
TGTGCCAGCAGCGCCTGGTTGTCGGGCGGGGAGCTGTTTTTT	CASSAWLSGGELFF	.	14	.	TRBV9	TRBJ2-2
TGTGCCAGTAGTTCCGGACAGGCCAGCAATCAGCCCCAGCATTTT	CASSSGQASNQPQHF	TRBD1	15	.	TRBV19	TRBJ1-5
TGTGCCAGCAGTTTAAAGGGGACAGGCATGAACACTGAAGCTTTCTTT	CASSLKGTGMNTEAFF	TRBD1	16	.	TRBV28	TRBJ1-1
TGTGCCAGCAGCTCCCCCGGGCCAGGACGCAAACTCCAAGAGACCCAGTACTTC	CASSSPGPGRKLQETQYF	.	18	.	TRBV7-8	TRBJ2-5
TGTGCCAGCAGCTCACGCGATGCGGGAGGTTCCTACGAGCAGTACTTC	CASSSRDAGGSYEQYF	TRBD2	16	.	TRBV7-9	TRBJ2-7